This T cell receptor beta chain came from a study of cytomegalovirus exposure and HLA in healthy donors. Whole-study findings and limits: The study dropped some indistinguishable V segments, TRBV6-2 and TRBV6-3 among them. Among donors in an Asian-associated ancestry cluster, a later analysis reportedly found fewer N-insertions than the roughly 650-donor mean. TCR sequences were mostly rare, though some public TCRs occurred in many donors.

Donors consisted of healthy bone marrow donors. Germline V CDR1 and CDR2: LNHDA, SQIVND (reference sequence). This CDR3 has 14 residues. Trimming took 8 bases from V and 5 from J; bases not matched to a gene: 6. As concerns this clone: Its specificity is not known.

Primers included in the PCR were 60 Vbeta and 13 Jbeta primers. Sequencing used immunoSEQ multiplex PCR; TCRdb keeps in-frame clones, though not all of them. Among around 200,000 clones listed, roughly 72% were seen once. The specimen was PBMCs. J is TRBJ2-2 and V is TRBV19; TRBD2 aligns across 9 bases. The TCR sequence derives from a woman aged 25 to 39 in good health and CMV-seropositive. CDR3 in amino acids: CASRQREVTGELFF. As DNA, the CDR3 is TGTGCCAGTCGTCAGCGGGAGGTAACCGGGGAGCTGTTTTTT.